This T cell receptor (beta chain) was documented in a study of blood T cell repertoires in COVID-19. On the study more broadly: COVID-19 samples collected from the United States, Italy and Spain covered acute and convalescent phases.

In assigning cohorts, the study relied on participant-reported clinical history. Germline CDR1 is DFQATT and CDR2 is SNEGSKA (reference sequence). Trimming pared 6 bases from V and 9 bases from J, leaving 10 bases between. The length of the CDR3 is 10 residues. Sequencing used immunoSEQ multiplex PCR; TCRdb keeps in-frame clones, though not all of them. This table holds roughly 250,000 clones, around 88% found once. The chain is built from TRBV20-1 and TRBJ2-3, with D uncertain. Sample: PBMCs or T cells enriched from blood (not recorded which). This clonotype originated in a woman aged 40 to 50 with acute COVID-19. The CDR3 reads CSAIGLTQYF. CDR3 sequence (DNA): TGCAGTGCCATCGGGTTAACGCAGTATTTT.